The 30 T cell receptor beta chains in this list originate from one sample, sequenced in a study of response to subunit inactivated influenza vaccine. Each CDR3 protein gets one entry after TCRdb re-called the RT-PCR reads with MiXCR. The table has around 200,000 distinct CDR3 sequences, about an eighth seen once. These data are also associated with another study on T cells expressing NK-cell markers. Turning to that study: It was by 5'RACE template switching with UMIs that TCR beta cDNA was made.

Specimen: CD8+ T cells sorted from PBMCs, collected 11 to 12 days after vaccination. The receptors were gathered from a man aged 50-60 years who received an inactivated influenza vaccine.

This clonotype was counted between two and nine times. An end of the junction differs from the germline gene, which may be a read error. The chain combines TRBV29-1 with TRBJ2-1; D is unclear. The germline gives CDR1 SQVTM, CDR2 ANQGSEA. There are 12 residues in the CDR3. The CDR3 is CSALPAYDEQFF. Here the CDR3 DNA reads TGCAGCGCCCTCCCGGCCTACGATGAGCAGTTCTTC.

The chain has TRBV29-1 and TRBJ1-1; 8 nucleotides line up with TRBD1. Germline values: CDR1 SQVTM, CDR2 ANQGSEA. With V trimmed by 6 bases and J by 0 bases, 3 bases remained unmatched. The CDR3 totals 13 residues. This CDR3 reads CSVRTGMNTEAFF. CDR3 sequence (DNA): TGCAGCGTACGGACAGGGATGAACACTGAAGCTTTCTTT. Full variable domain (rest looked up from reference TRBV29-1 and TRBJ1-1): SAVISQKPSRDICQRGTSLTIQCQVDSQVTMMFWYRQQPGQSLTLIATANQGSEATYESGFVIDKFPISRPNLTFSTLTVSNMSPEDSSIYLCSVRTGMNTEAFFGQGTRLTVV.

The CDR3 here is CASSQGGTGAQHF. The CDR3 region has the DNA TGTGCCAGCAGCCAAGGGGGGACAGGGGCCCAGCATTTT. This rearrangement joins TRBV7-9 to TRBJ1-5, with TRBD1 matching over 10 bases. There are 13 residues in the CDR3. Germline-derived CDR1 and CDR2 are SEHNR and FQNEAQ (reference sequence). After removal of 5 bases from V and 11 bases from J, the junction contained 6 bases not matched to a gene.

The chain has TRBV6-2 or TRBV6-3 and TRBJ2-7; no firm D call. V gave up 2 bases and J gave up 12 bases, with 17 bases separating them. Germline CDR1 and CDR2: MNHEY and SVGEGT. The CDR3 covers 13 residues. The CDR3: CASSYHKVGVRYF. The CDR3 DNA reads TGTGCCAGCAGTTACCACAAGGTGGGCGTTCGGTACTTC.

This clonotype has a count of ten or more. The V and J genes are TRBV12-3 or TRBV12-4 and TRBJ2-5; D not certain. V lost 5 bases and J lost 3, with 13 bases in between. This CDR3 has 14 amino acids. CDR3 nucleotides: TGTGCCAGCAGTCCGGGTGTTCCCGAAGAGACCCAGTACTTC. Amino acids: CASSPGVPEETQYF.

The V gene is TRBV28, the J gene TRBJ2-7, with 8 bases identical to TRBD1. The CDR3 consists of 17 residues. Germline lookup yields CDR1 MDHEN and CDR2 SYDVKM. The trim removed 1 base at V and 2 bases at J, leaving 10 bases unmatched. CDR3 nucleotides: TGTGCCAGCAGTTTATACCCCGGGACAGGAACGACCTACGAGCAGTACTTC. It translates to CASSLYPGTGTTYEQYF.

The V and J genes are TRBV4-3 and TRBJ2-1, with D possibly called TRBD1 or TRBD2 (5 bases each). Deletions cut 0 bases from V and 6 bases from J, with 9 bases between. There are 14 residues in the CDR3. Germline CDR1 reads LGHNA; CDR2 reads YSLEER. The DNA of the CDR3 is TGCGCCAGCAGCCAAGATCCGGGGACCAATGAGCAGTTCTTC. Translated: CASSQDPGTNEQFF.

The chain uses TRBV5-6 and TRBJ1-2; 7 nucleotides agree with TRBD1. V shed 3 bases, J shed 8 bases, and the junction held 16 bases outside the gene matches. Germline V gene data show CDR1 as SGHDT and CDR2 as YYEEEE. This CDR3 has 16 residues. CDR3 in DNA: TGTGCCAGCAGCTCGCGTTCCTACAAGGGGGCGTGGGGCTACACCTTC. Translating gives CASSSRSYKGAWGYTF.

This chain connects TRBV20-1 to TRBJ2-3; D gene uncertain. V was trimmed by 1 base and J by 10 bases, leaving 15 bases between them. The germline V gene encodes CDR1 DFQATT and CDR2 SNEGSKA (reference sequence). The CDR3 runs 13 residues. The CDR3 is CSARAMDSPAQYF. The CDR3 nucleotides are TGCAGTGCTAGAGCTATGGATTCCCCTGCGCAGTATTTT.

CDR3 residues: CASSSPTSGGAVETQYF. The CDR3 coding sequence is TGTGCCAGCAGCTCCCCGACTAGCGGGGGGGCAGTGGAGACCCAGTACTTC. The genes are TRBV4-2 and TRBJ2-5; 14 bases align to TRBD2. V lost 5 bases, J lost 5 bases, and 10 bases stayed unmatched. The CDR3 length is 17 residues. Germline CDR1 reads LGHNA; CDR2 reads YNFKEQ.

This chain links TRBV18 with TRBJ2-5, with TRBD1 identical over 10 bases. After removal of 4 bases from V and 5 bases from J, the junction contained 10 bases not matched to a gene. The CDR3 consists of 16 residues. The germline V gene has CDR1 KGHSH and CDR2 LQKENI. CDR3 bases: TGTGCCAGCTCACGAACCGGGACAGGGGCAGGGGAGACCCAGTACTTC. Residues: CASSRTGTGAGETQYF.

The chain combines TRBV18 with TRBJ2-1; 8 nucleotides line up with TRBD2. V dropped 7 bases and J dropped 2; count of bases not matched to a gene: 4. The germline V gene has CDR1 KGHSH and CDR2 LQKENI. This CDR3 is built from 14 residues. CDR3 residues: CASLTSATYNEQFF. DNA for the CDR3: TGTGCCAGCTTGACTAGCGCAACCTACAATGAGCAGTTCTTC. Complete variable domain (other parts from reference TRBV18 and TRBJ2-1): NAGVMQNPRHLVRRRGQEARLRCSPMKGHSHVYWYRQLPEEGLKFMVYLQKENIIDESGMPKERFSAEFPKEGPSILRIQQVVRGDSAAYFCASLTSATYNEQFFGPGTRLTVL.

This chain joins TRBV4-3 and TRBJ1-1, with 8 bases fitting TRBD1. V was pared by 7 bases and J by 3 bases, with 7 bases of the junction left unmatched. The CDR3 length is 14 residues. The germline CDR1 and CDR2 sequences are LGHNA and YSLEER. For the CDR3, the DNA is TGCGCCAGCACCGTTTACAGGGGGTACACTGAAGCTTTCTTT. Translating it yields CASTVYRGYTEAFF.

V is TRBV28 and J is TRBJ1-6; unclear D gene. The CDR3 extends over 14 amino acids. V lost 1 base to trimming and J lost 9 bases, with 10 bases between them. CDR1 is MDHEN and CDR2 is SYDVKM in the germline V gene. The CDR3 protein is CASSLLAIRSPLHF. The CDR3 region has the DNA TGTGCCAGCAGTTTATTAGCCATACGTTCACCCCTCCACTTT.

This clonotype was detected many times. This chain joins TRBV7-9 and TRBJ2-3; D is unresolved. V lost 4 bases and J lost 3, with 11 bases in between. CDR1 SEHNR and CDR2 FQNEAQ come from the germline V gene (reference sequence). The CDR3 totals 14 residues. The CDR3 nucleotides are TGTGCCAGCAGCTCTCGGACCCTGACAGATACGCAGTATTTT. It translates to CASSSRTLTDTQYF. Using reference TRBV7-9 and TRBJ2-3 for the parts outside the CDR3, the full variable domain is DTGVSQNPRHKITKRGQNVTFRCDPISEHNRLYWYRQTLGQGPEFLTYFQNEAQLEKSRLLSDRFSAERPKGSFSTLEIQRTEQGDSAMYLCASSSRTLTDTQYFGPGTRLTVL.

The rearrangement joins TRBV25-1 to TRBJ2-2; 9 nucleotides agree with TRBD2. In germline, CDR1 is MGHDK, CDR2 SYGVNS. CDR3 length equals 18 residues. V dropped 3 bases and J dropped 3; count of bases not matched to a gene: 11. CDR3 region: CASSDQFIAGDDTGELFF. The CDR3, as DNA: TGTGCCAGCAGTGATCAATTCATAGCGGGAGACGACACCGGGGAGCTGTTTTTT.

A few counts support this clonotype. This sequence joins TRBV19 and TRBJ1-1; perhaps TRBD1 as D (5 bases). The ends were cut back, 3 bases at V and 1 base at J, with 9 bases in the middle. The CDR3 sequence is 14 residues long. The germline V gene has CDR1 LNHDA and CDR2 SQIVND (reference sequence). This CDR3 is CASSILGTNTEAFF. The CDR3 bases are TGTGCCAGTAGTATTCTGGGGACGAACACTGAAGCTTTCTTT. Complete variable domain (other parts from reference TRBV19 and TRBJ1-1): DGGITQSPKYLFRKEGQNVTLSCEQNLNHDAMYWYRQDPGQGLRLIYYSQIVNDFQKGDIAEGYSVSREKKESFPLTVTSAQKNPTAFYLCASSILGTNTEAFFGQGTRLTVV.

The chain links TRBV14 to TRBJ2-5, with 10 bases fitting TRBD2. Trimming removed 6 bases from V and 5 bases from J; junction bases left unmatched: 3. Germline V gene sequence: CDR1 SGHDN, CDR2 FVKESK. The CDR3 length is 13 residues. This chain's CDR3 is CASRAGGQETQYF. Written as DNA, the CDR3 is TGTGCCAGCAGAGCGGGGGGGCAGGAGACCCAGTACTTC.

Only a few counts were recorded for this clonotype. The J gene is TRBJ2-7, the V gene TRBV5-1, with D unresolved. The CDR3 is 13 residues long. In germline, CDR1 is SGHRS, CDR2 YFSETQ. V dropped 6 bases and J dropped 4 bases, with 14 bases sitting between them. The CDR3 here is CASTSDDSYEQYF. CDR3 nucleotide sequence: TGCGCCAGCACATCCGATGACTCTTACGAGCAGTACTTC.

The chain joins TRBV12-3 or TRBV12-4 to TRBJ1-2; TRBD1 aligns across 8 bases. The junction had 9 bases not matched to a gene; V was cut back by 4 bases and J by 8 bases. The CDR3 is made up of 14 amino acids. In nucleotides, the CDR3 is TGTGCCAGCAGTTCCGCAGGGGGCGTAAAGGGCTACACCTTC. It yields the protein CASSSAGGVKGYTF.

This clonotype came up a few times. The V gene is TRBV15, the J gene TRBJ2-2; TRBD1 matches 9 bases. This CDR3 comprises 15 residues. The junction had 7 bases not matched to a gene; V was cut back by 8 bases and J by 3 bases. Germline CDR1 and CDR2: LNHNV and YYDKDF (reference sequence). CDR3 bases: TGTGCCACCCGCCGTACAGGGGGCGACACCGGGGAGCTGTTTTTT. Translated, it gives CATRRTGGDTGELFF.

This clonotype occurred a few times. The chain links TRBV20-1 to TRBJ2-2; 7 bases are shared with TRBD1. Germline V gene sequence: CDR1 DFQATT, CDR2 SNEGSKA (reference sequence). J gave up 4 bases and V 6 bases, and 11 bases lay outside the gene matches. The CDR3 runs to 15 residues. The CDR3 region has the DNA TGCAGTGCAATGTCCGGGACAGAAATCACCGGGGAGCTGTTTTTT. This encodes CSAMSGTEITGELFF.

Comment on this clonotype: A read error may be the cause here, since a much bigger clone is one base away. The gene calls are TRBV3-1 and TRBJ2-1; unclear D gene. CDR1 is LGHDT, CDR2 YNNKEL, per germline (reference sequence). CDR3 length equals 16 residues. CDR3 protein: CDSSQELLQSYNEQFF. Here the CDR3 DNA reads TGTGACAGCAGCCAAGAGCTACTGCAGTCCTACAATGAGCAGTTCTTC.

This clonotype was detected a few times. V and J are TRBV12-3 or TRBV12-4 and TRBJ2-3; 7 bases line up with TRBD1. Trimming at V came to 4 bases and at J to 0 bases, leaving 1 base not matched to a gene. The CDR3 has 14 residues. Here the CDR3 DNA reads TGTGCCAGCAGTTACAGGGGAAGCACAGATACGCAGTATTTT. Protein sequence: CASSYRGSTDTQYF.

On this clonotype itself: One junction end does not reproduce the germline sequence, and a read error may be involved. The rearrangement links TRBV27 to TRBJ1-4; D gene uncertain. The V gene's germline CDR1 is MNHEY and CDR2 SMNVEV (reference sequence). The CDR3 spans 15 residues. For the CDR3, the DNA is TGTGCCAGCACTCCCCTGCCGGGAACCAATGGAAAACTGTTTTTT. This gives the protein CASTPLPGTNGKLFF.

The table lists this clonotype with a few counts. This sequence joins TRBV28 and TRBJ2-5; D gene unclear. The CDR3 covers 14 residues. V was shortened by 5 bases and J by 1 base, with 11 bases between the two germline ends. In germline, CDR1 is MDHEN, CDR2 SYDVKM. CDR3 protein: CASSTDRPQETQYF. The CDR3 coding sequence is TGTGCCAGCAGTACAGACCGCCCCCAAGAGACCCAGTACTTC.

This chain uses TRBV28 with TRBJ2-1; 9 bases map to TRBD2. V lost 3 bases to trimming and J lost 9 bases; unmatched junction nucleotides: 12. The CDR3 loop spans 16 amino acids. CDR1 is MDHEN and CDR2 is SYDVKM in the germline V gene. The CDR3 spells CASSFLLAGGRGEQFF. The CDR3 region has the DNA TGTGCCAGCAGTTTCCTTCTCGCGGGGGGGCGTGGTGAGCAGTTCTTC.

A remark on this clonotype: A much larger clone differs from this one at a single base, so this may be a read error. This chain uses TRBV27 with TRBJ2-2; D might be TRBD1 (6 bases). CDR1 and CDR2 (germline): MNHEY, SMNVEV (reference sequence). The CDR3 contains 14 residues. Trimming shortened V by 8 bases and J by 6 bases, and 16 bases separated the two germline ends. The CDR3 loop reads CASCYSGTPGELFF. The CDR3 coding sequence is TGTGCCAGCTGTTATTCCGGGACACCCGGGGAGCTGTTTTTT.

This clonotype occurred many times. The CDR3 sequence: CASRPLTGLNEQFF. CDR3 in DNA: TGTGCCAGCAGACCCTTGACAGGGCTCAATGAGCAGTTCTTC. The rearrangement uses TRBV6-1 and TRBJ2-1; 7 nucleotides align to TRBD1. V lost 6 bases and J lost 6; bases outside the gene matches: 8. Per germline, CDR1 MNHNS and CDR2 SASEGT. The CDR3 sequence is 14 residues long.

The J gene is TRBJ2-5, the V gene TRBV25-1; no firm D call. The CDR3 has 16 residues. The V end was cut by 4 bases, the J end by 5 bases, with 20 bases between. Germline V gives CDR1 MGHDK, CDR2 SYGVNS. CDR3 sequence reads: CASSAIGPMGSETQYF. CDR3 bases: TGTGCCAGCAGTGCCATCGGACCTATGGGTAGCGAGACCCAGTACTTC.